This T cell receptor (beta chain) was captured in a study of shared clonotypes between healthy human individuals. Positively selected for CCR7, the CD45RO-negative cells used as naive CD8 cells excluded terminally differentiated effector memory CD45RA+ cells. Overall study results and limits: A few donors showed sharing of approximately 4.7% of naive CD4 clonotypes.

Genomic DNA of every subset was divided equally among multiple immunoSEQ plates. A 200 ng quantity of DNA, 25,000 to 35,000 T cell genomes, went into the sorted-subset replicate PCRs. The table came from immunoSEQ multiplex PCR; TCRdb's copy has only in-frame clones and leaves some out. The sample lists approximately 1.9 million clones, about 94% seen once, with under 2% in the top ten. This clone was recorded once. The antigen is undetermined. Germline V gene lookup returns CDR1 SGHTA and CDR2 FQGTGA. V lost 5 bases and J 6 bases, leaving 17 bases between the germline ends. This CDR3 has 15 residues. This clonotype was obtained from a man aged 18 to 35 in good health. Some clones in this sample may be carry-over from other donors' samples. The sequencing input was naive CD8+ T cells from PBMCs. This chain connects TRBV7-3 to TRBJ2-1, with D possibly TRBD2 on 6 matching bases. In DNA, the CDR3 is TGTGCCAGCAGCGTTAGCGGAAGGGCGGGCAATGAGCAGTTCTTC. Translated: CASSVSGRAGNEQFF.